This T cell receptor beta chain was sequenced during a study of T-cell memory formation after mild COVID-19. Study findings and constraints: CD4+ clones that contracted lay mainly in CM and EM; CD8+ ones lay in EMRA. Some clones that responded turned up in pre-infection memory, which suggests that cross-reactive memory joined in.

The CDR3 is 14 residues long. Per the germline V gene, CDR1 is SGHTA and CDR2 is FQGNSA. The junction had 6 bases not matched to a gene; V was cut back by 2 bases and J by 7 bases. This clonotype was picked up a small number of times. What it binds is not known. 5'RACE with constant-segment primers built TCRalpha and TCRbeta cDNA libraries with UMIs. TCRdb independently ran MiXCR on the 5' RACE reads; one entry per CDR3 protein. Altogether 40,000 to 60,000 distinct CDR3 sequences are present, around 10% being singletons, with the ten largest covering around 25%. The sequence came from a man younger than 35 who had mild COVID-19 (a few samples of this study predate the infection). Cell type and time point are not known. The sample taken for sequencing was PBMCs or a T cell subset sorted from them (not recorded which). The rearrangement joins TRBV7-2 to TRBJ1-2; 8 nucleotides match TRBD1. The CDR3 loop reads CASSLNDRGSGYTF. CDR3 bases: TGTGCCAGCAGCTTAAATGACAGGGGCAGTGGCTACACCTTC.